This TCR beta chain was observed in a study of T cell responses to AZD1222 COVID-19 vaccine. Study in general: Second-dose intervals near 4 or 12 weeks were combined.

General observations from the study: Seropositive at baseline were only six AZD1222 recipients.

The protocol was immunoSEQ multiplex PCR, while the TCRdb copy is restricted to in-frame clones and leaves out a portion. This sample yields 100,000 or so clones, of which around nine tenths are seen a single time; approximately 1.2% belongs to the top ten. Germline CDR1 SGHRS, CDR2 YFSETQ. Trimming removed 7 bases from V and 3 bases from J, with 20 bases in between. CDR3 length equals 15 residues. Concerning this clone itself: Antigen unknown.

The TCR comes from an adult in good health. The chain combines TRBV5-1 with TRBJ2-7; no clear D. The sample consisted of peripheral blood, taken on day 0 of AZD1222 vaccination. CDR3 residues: CASSSMPYSGYEQYF. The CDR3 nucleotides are TGCGCCAGCTCATCCATGCCTTACAGTGGCTACGAGCAGTACTTC. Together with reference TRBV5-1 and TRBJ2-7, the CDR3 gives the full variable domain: KAGVTQTPRYLIKTRGQQVTLSCSPISGHRSVSWYQQTPGQGLQFLFEYFSETQRNKGNFPGRFSGRQFSNSRSEMNVSTLELGDSALYLCASSSMPYSGYEQYFGPGTRLTVT.